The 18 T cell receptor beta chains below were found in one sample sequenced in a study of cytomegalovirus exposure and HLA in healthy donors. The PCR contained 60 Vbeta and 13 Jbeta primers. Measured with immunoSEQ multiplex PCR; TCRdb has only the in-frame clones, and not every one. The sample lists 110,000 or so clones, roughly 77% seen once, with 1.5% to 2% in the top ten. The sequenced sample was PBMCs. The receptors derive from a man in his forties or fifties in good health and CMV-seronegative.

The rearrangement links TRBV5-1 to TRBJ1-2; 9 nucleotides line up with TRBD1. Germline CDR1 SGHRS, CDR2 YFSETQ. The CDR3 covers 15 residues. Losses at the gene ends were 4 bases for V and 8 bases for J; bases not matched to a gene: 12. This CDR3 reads CASSRRDREEGGYTF. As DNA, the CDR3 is TGCGCCAGCAGCCGCCGGGACAGGGAAGAAGGAGGCTACACCTTC.

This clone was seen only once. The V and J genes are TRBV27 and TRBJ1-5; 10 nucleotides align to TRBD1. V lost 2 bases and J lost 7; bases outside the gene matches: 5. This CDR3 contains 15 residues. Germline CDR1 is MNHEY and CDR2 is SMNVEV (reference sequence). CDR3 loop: CASSLLGTGEQPQHF. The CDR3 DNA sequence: TGTGCCAGCAGTTTACTCGGGACAGGGGAACAGCCCCAGCATTTT.

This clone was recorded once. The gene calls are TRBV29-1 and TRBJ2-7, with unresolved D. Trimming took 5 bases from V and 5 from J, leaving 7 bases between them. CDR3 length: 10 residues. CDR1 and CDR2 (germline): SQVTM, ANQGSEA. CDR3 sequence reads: CSVFFNEQYF. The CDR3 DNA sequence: TGCAGCGTTTTTTTCAACGAGCAGTACTTC.

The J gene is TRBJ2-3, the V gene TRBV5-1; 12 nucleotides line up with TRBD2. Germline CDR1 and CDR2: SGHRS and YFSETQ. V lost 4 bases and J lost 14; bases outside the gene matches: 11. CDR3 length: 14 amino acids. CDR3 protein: CASSLILAGGLRYF. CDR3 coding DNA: TGCGCCAGCAGCCTTATACTAGCGGGGGGTTTACGGTATTTT.

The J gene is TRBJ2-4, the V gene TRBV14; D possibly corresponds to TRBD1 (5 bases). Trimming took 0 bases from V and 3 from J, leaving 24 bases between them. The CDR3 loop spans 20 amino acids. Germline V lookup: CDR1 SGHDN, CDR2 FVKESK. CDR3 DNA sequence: TGTGCCAGCAGCCAAGAAGGGGTTGTGGATGGCAGTTGGGGCAAAAACATTCAGTACTTC. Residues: CASSQEGVVDGSWGKNIQYF.

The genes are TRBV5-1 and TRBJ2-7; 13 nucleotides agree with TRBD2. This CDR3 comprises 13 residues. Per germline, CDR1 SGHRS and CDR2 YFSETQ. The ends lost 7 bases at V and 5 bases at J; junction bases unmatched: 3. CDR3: CASGLAGVDEQYF. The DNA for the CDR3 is TGCGCCAGCGGACTAGCGGGAGTCGACGAGCAGTACTTC.

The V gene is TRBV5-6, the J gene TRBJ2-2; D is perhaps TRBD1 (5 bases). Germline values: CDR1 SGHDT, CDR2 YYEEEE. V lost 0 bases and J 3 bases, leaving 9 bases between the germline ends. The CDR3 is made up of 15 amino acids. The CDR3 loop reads CASSLDRRYTGELFF. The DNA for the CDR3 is TGTGCCAGCAGCTTGGACAGGCGATACACCGGGGAGCTGTTTTTT.

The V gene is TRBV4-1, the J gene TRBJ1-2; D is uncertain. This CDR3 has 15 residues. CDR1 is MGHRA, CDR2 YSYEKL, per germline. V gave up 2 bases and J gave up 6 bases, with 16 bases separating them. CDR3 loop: CASSQTEPVSHGYTF. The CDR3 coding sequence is TGCGCCAGCAGCCAAACAGAACCCGTCTCTCATGGCTACACCTTC.

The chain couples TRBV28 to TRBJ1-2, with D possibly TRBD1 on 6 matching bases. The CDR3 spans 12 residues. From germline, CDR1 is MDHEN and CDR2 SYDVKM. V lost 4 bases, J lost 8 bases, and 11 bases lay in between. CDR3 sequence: CASSSDRRGYTF. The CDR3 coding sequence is TGTGCCAGCAGTTCCGACAGGAGAGGCTACACCTTC.

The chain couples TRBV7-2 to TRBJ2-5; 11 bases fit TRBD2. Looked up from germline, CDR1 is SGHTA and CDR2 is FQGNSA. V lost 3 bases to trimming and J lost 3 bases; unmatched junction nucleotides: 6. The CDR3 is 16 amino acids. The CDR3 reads CASSLSGTSGEETQYF. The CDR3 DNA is TGTGCCAGCAGCTTGAGTGGGACTAGCGGTGAAGAGACCCAGTACTTC.

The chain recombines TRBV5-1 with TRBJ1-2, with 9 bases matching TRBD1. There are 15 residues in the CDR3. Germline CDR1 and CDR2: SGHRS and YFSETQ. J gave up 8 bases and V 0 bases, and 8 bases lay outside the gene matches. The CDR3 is CASSLGPGQGDGYTF. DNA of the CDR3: TGCGCCAGCAGCTTGGGTCCGGGACAGGGAGACGGCTACACCTTC.

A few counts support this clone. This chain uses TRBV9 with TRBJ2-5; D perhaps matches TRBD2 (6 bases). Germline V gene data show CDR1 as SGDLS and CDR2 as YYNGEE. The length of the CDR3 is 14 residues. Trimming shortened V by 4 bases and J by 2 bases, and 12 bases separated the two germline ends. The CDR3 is CASSSGLRQETQYF. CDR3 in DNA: TGTGCCAGCAGCTCGGGACTTAGACAAGAGACCCAGTACTTC.

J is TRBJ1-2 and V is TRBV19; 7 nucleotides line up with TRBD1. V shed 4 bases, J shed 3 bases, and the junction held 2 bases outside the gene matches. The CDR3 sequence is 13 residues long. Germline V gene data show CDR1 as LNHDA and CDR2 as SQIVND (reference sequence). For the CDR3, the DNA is TGTGCCAGTAGTAGGGACAGACACTATGGCTACACCTTC. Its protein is CASSRDRHYGYTF.

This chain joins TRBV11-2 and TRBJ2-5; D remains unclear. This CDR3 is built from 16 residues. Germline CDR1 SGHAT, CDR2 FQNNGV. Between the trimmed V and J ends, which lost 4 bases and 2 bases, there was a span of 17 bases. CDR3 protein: CASSSNTYRLQETQYF. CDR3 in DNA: TGTGCCAGCAGCTCGAACACGTACCGCTTACAAGAGACCCAGTACTTC.

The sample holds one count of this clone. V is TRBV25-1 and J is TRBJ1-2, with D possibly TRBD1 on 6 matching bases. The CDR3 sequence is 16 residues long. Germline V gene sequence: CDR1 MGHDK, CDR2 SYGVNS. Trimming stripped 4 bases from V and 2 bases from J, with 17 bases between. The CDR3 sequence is CASSAPGRGGNYGYTF. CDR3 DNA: TGTGCCAGCAGTGCCCCCGGGCGGGGGGGCAACTATGGCTACACCTTC.

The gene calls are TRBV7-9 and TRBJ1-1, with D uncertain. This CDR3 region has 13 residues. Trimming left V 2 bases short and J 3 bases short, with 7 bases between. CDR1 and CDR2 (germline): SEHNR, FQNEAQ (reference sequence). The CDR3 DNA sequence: TGTGCCAGCAGCTTATGGGCCGACACTGAAGCTTTCTTT. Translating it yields CASSLWADTEAFF.

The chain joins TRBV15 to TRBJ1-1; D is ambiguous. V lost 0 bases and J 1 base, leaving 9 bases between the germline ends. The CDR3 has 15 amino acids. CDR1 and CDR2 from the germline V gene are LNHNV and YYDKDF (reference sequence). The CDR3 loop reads CATSRDGRRNTEAFF. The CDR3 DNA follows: TGTGCCACCAGCAGAGATGGGCGAAGGAACACTGAAGCTTTCTTT.

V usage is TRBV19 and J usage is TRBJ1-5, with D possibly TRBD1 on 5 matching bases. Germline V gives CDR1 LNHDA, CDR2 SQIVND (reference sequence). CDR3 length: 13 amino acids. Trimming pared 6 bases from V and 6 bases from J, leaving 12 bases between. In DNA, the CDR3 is TGTGCCAGTAGACCAGGGTGGCCTCAGCCCCAGCATTTT. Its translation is CASRPGWPQPQHF.